Described below is a single T cell receptor beta chain sequence and its context. Its antigen is unknown. TCRdb's copy holds only in-frame clones and misses some; the assay was immunoSEQ multiplex PCR. The sample has approximately 37,000 clones; about 74% are singletons. Trimming left V 0 bases short and J 6 bases short, with 10 bases between. Looked up from germline, CDR1 is SGHRS and CDR2 is YFSETQ. The CDR3 totals 13 residues. This specimen belongs to a study of radiotherapy plus CTLA-4 blockade in lung cancer. Study-wide background: There were objective responses in 18% of patients, and over 25% had disease control. Study-wide findings and caveats: Dynamics of early blood T cell clones, together with interferon-beta, were reportedly the best predictors of response.

The rearrangement links TRBV5-1 to TRBJ2-7; D is unresolved. The receptor was isolated from a human donor with non-small cell lung cancer who had stable disease on radiotherapy plus ipilimumab. The sample consisted of peripheral blood, taken from a patient treated with radiotherapy plus ipilimumab. The CDR3 sequence: CASSLEAWAEQYF. The DNA of the CDR3 is TGCGCCAGCAGCTTGGAGGCTTGGGCCGAGCAGTACTTC.